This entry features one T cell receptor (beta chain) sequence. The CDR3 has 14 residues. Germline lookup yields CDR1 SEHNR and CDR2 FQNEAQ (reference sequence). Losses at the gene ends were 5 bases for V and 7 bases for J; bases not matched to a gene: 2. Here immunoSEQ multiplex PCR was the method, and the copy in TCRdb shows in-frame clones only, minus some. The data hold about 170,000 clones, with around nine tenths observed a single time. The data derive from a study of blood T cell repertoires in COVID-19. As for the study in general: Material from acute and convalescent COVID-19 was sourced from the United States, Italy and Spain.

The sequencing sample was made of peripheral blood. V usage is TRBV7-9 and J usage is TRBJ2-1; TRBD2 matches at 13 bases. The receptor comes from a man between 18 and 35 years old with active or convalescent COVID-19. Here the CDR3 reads CASSATSGRNEQFF. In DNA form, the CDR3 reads TGTGCCAGCAGCGCGACTAGCGGGAGGAATGAGCAGTTCTTC.